The 8 T cell receptor beta chains presented below share a single source sample, sequenced in a study of T cells in Graves' hyperthyroidism and ophthalmopathy. TCR beta CDR3 region amplification was performed from RNA transcripts. The TCR CDR3 first-round RT-PCR relied on the HTBI primer set. From the multiplex PCR reads, TCRdb called clonotypes with MiXCR, one entry per CDR3 protein. The table records around 610,000 distinct CDR3 sequences, roughly 14% of them present only once. The specimen was blood. All receptors derive from a woman between 40 and 55 years old with Graves' ophthalmopathy.

Points on this clonotype: At one boundary the junction diverges from the germline segment, which might be a read error. The chain has TRBV11-2 and TRBJ2-7; D remains unclear. The CDR3 is 13 amino acids. Germline lookup yields CDR1 SGHAT and CDR2 FQNNGV. As DNA, the CDR3 is TGTGTCAGCAGCCAACCCGGTGTTAGCTGGGAGTACTTC. Protein product: CVSSQPGVSWEYF. Full variable domain (outside the CDR3, taken from reference TRBV11-2 and TRBJ2-7): EAGVAQSPRYKIIEKRQSVAFWCNPISGHATLYWYQQILGQGPKLLIQFQNNGVVDDSQLPKDRFSAERLKGVDSTLKIQPAKLEDSAVYLCVSSQPGVSWEYFGPGTRLTVT.

The chain uses TRBV28 and TRBJ1-2; TRBD1 matches 9 bases. This CDR3 is 13 amino acids long. Germline assignment: CDR1 MDHEN and CDR2 SYDVKM. V gave up 7 bases and J gave up 7 bases; unmatched junction bases: 7. CDR3 in amino acids: CASNLQGASGYTF. In DNA, the CDR3 is TGTGCCAGCAACCTACAGGGGGCGTCTGGCTACACCTTC.

The chain has TRBV20-1 and TRBJ2-3, with a tentative D call TRBD1 (6 bases). V lost 5 bases to trimming and J lost 2 bases, with 35 bases between them. This CDR3 contains 21 residues. Germline V gene data show CDR1 as DFQATT and CDR2 as SNEGSKA (reference sequence). CDR3 DNA: TGCAGTGCTCGAATCCCTTGGGGCAGGGGAAATATCTTCACGAACACAGATACGCAGTATTTT. This gives the protein CSARIPWGRGNIFTNTDTQYF.

This clonotype has at least ten counts. The rearrangement links TRBV7-9 to TRBJ2-7; 10 positions match TRBD2. The V gene's germline CDR1 is SEHNR and CDR2 FQNEAQ (reference sequence). J was trimmed by 7 bases and V by 1 base; bases with no gene match: 1. The CDR3 is 13 amino acids. CDR3 sequence reads: CASSLVAGGEQYF. In DNA form, the CDR3 reads TGTGCCAGCAGCTTAGTAGCGGGAGGTGAGCAGTACTTC.

This clonotype was seen more than once but under ten times. The chain has TRBV18 and TRBJ1-4; 9 bases are a match to TRBD1. V lost 8 bases to trimming and J lost 8 bases; unmatched junction nucleotides: 9. Looked up from germline, CDR1 is KGHSH and CDR2 is LQKENI. The CDR3 covers 14 residues. The CDR3 sequence: CASRWGQGFEKLFF. The CDR3 coding sequence is TGTGCCAGCCGGTGGGGACAGGGATTCGAAAAACTGTTTTTT.

Ten or more counts support this clonotype. The chain has TRBV6-5 and TRBJ1-2; no clear D. Germline CDR1 is MNHEY and CDR2 is SVGAGI. V was trimmed by 0 bases and J by 4 bases, leaving 9 bases between them. This CDR3 is 14 amino acids long. The CDR3, as DNA: TGTGCCAGCAGTTACTCTAGGGAAGGCTATGGCTACACCTTC. It yields the protein CASSYSREGYGYTF.

As for this clonotype: No conserved phenylalanine or tryptophan ends this CDR3, so it is likely a read error. J is TRBJ2-7 and V is TRBV6-2 or TRBV6-3; D unclear. CDR3 length: 13 amino acids. CDR1 and CDR2 from the germline V gene are MNHEY and SVGEGT. V dropped 0 bases and J dropped 3 bases, with 6 bases sitting between them. CDR3 nucleotides: TGTGCCAGCAGTTACTCGAGCGTCTACGAGCAGTACCTC. Residues: CASSYSSVYEQYL.

This chain joins TRBV6-1 and TRBJ1-2; 7 bases are shared with TRBD1. The germline gives CDR1 MNHNS, CDR2 SASEGT. V shed 4 bases, J shed 4 bases, and the junction held 6 bases outside the gene matches. The CDR3 covers 14 residues. Here the CDR3 reads CASSGAGTVYGYTF. CDR3 nucleotides: TGTGCCAGCAGTGGCGCCGGGACAGTCTATGGCTACACCTTC.